A single sample gave rise to the 23 T cell receptor beta chains below, sequenced in a study of cytomegalovirus exposure and HLA in healthy donors. The PCR employed 60 Vbeta primers together with 13 Jbeta primers. Libraries were prepared by immunoSEQ multiplex PCR; TCRdb keeps only in-frame clonotypes and omits some of them. This sample has approximately 70,000 clones; around three quarters occur once, and the top ten carry around 6%. The sample comprised PBMCs. The receptor set was obtained from a man aged 50-60 years in good health and CMV-seronegative.

This chain joins TRBV28 and TRBJ1-1; D may be TRBD1 (5 bases). V was pared by 5 bases and J by 5 bases, with 12 bases between. The CDR3 length is 13 residues. Germline CDR1 MDHEN, CDR2 SYDVKM. CDR3 coding DNA: TGTGCCAGCAGTCCGTACAGGCTTACTGAAGCTTTCTTT. This translates into CASSPYRLTEAFF.

V and J are TRBV7-8 and TRBJ1-5, with 8 bases lining up with TRBD1. The CDR3 extends over 16 amino acids. V lost 3 bases and J lost 4; bases outside the gene matches: 8. The germline V gene has CDR1 SGHVS and CDR2 FQNEAQ. The CDR3 sequence: CASSFPPGQGNQPQHF. In DNA, the CDR3 is TGTGCCAGCAGCTTCCCTCCAGGACAGGGAAATCAGCCCCAGCATTTT.

The chain is built from TRBV10-1 and TRBJ1-5; tentative D call: TRBD1 (5 bases). The germline CDR1 and CDR2 sequences are WNHNN and SYGVQD (reference sequence). CDR3 size: 15 residues. Trimming left V 8 bases short and J 2 bases short, with 16 bases between. The chain's CDR3 is CASDLGGGGNQPQHF. The CDR3 bases are TGCGCCAGCGACCTAGGCGGGGGAGGCAATCAGCCCCAGCATTTT.

J is TRBJ1-2 and V is TRBV27; D unresolved. V lost 6 bases to trimming and J lost 5 bases, with 16 bases between them. The CDR3 is 14 amino acids. Germline CDR1 MNHEY, CDR2 SMNVEV (reference sequence). CDR3 residues: CASSPEGRAYGYTF. The CDR3 nucleotides are TGTGCCAGCAGCCCAGAGGGAAGGGCTTATGGCTACACCTTC.

V gene TRBV18 combines with J gene TRBJ2-3, with D perhaps matching TRBD1 (6 bases). The CDR3 spans 11 residues. Germline V gene lookup returns CDR1 KGHSH and CDR2 LQKENI. With 8 bases removed from V and 6 bases from J, the gap between germline ends came to 9 bases. The DNA of the CDR3 is TGTGCCAGCAAACAGGGTGATACGCAGTATTTT. Protein product: CASKQGDTQYF.

This sequence joins TRBV6-5 and TRBJ1-5, with 8 nucleotides matching TRBD1. The CDR3 totals 12 residues. The V and J ends lost 6 bases and 5 bases, in that order; junction bases with no gene match: 0. The germline V gene encodes CDR1 MNHEY and CDR2 SVGAGI. CDR3 nucleotides: TGTGCCAGCAGACAGGGGGATCAGCCCCAGCATTTT. Protein sequence: CASRQGDQPQHF.

This chain connects TRBV19 to TRBJ2-1; 14 bases match TRBD2. Trimming cost V 7 bases and J 0 bases; bases outside gene matches: 14. Germline CDR1 and CDR2: LNHDA and SQIVND (reference sequence). The CDR3 loop spans 20 amino acids. In nucleotides, the CDR3 is TGTGCCAGTAACCCAGTACCGGGACTAGCGGGGGATCTCTCCTACAATGAGCAGTTCTTC. Its translation: CASNPVPGLAGDLSYNEQFF.

This chain connects TRBV2 to TRBJ2-5, with TRBD1 identical over 7 bases. J lost 5 bases, V lost 2 bases, and 8 bases had no gene match. CDR1 is SNHLY, CDR2 FYNNEI, per germline. The CDR3 has 15 residues. CDR3 region: CASSELRGQGETQYF. In nucleotides, the CDR3 is TGTGCCAGCAGTGAATTGAGGGGGCAGGGGGAGACCCAGTACTTC.

Only one count was recorded for this clone. V and J are TRBV6-5 and TRBJ2-7, with 8 bases aligning to TRBD1. Germline V gene lookup returns CDR1 MNHEY and CDR2 SVGAGI. The V and J ends lost 6 bases and 0 bases, in that order; junction bases with no gene match: 4. The CDR3 runs 14 residues. CDR3 residues: CASSRQGPSYEQYF. Written as DNA, the CDR3 is TGTGCCAGCAGCCGACAGGGGCCCTCCTACGAGCAGTACTTC.

This clone was picked up one time. This rearrangement joins TRBV5-6 to TRBJ2-5, with D perhaps matching TRBD1 (6 bases). V lost 0 bases and J lost 2, with 8 bases in between. Germline CDR1 reads SGHDT; CDR2 reads YYEEEE. The CDR3 spans 14 residues. The CDR3, as DNA: TGTGCCAGCAGCTTGGCCGACAGGCAAGAGACCCAGTACTTC. Its translation is CASSLADRQETQYF.

V and J are TRBV27 and TRBJ2-7; 9 positions match TRBD1. Germline lookup yields CDR1 MNHEY and CDR2 SMNVEV (reference sequence). The CDR3 covers 16 residues. The junction had 12 bases not matched to a gene; V was cut back by 3 bases and J by 6 bases. The chain's CDR3 is CASSFNLRLTGGEQYF. The CDR3 nucleotides are TGTGCCAGCAGTTTCAACCTTCGTTTGACAGGGGGCGAGCAGTACTTC.

This clone was detected a few times. The J gene is TRBJ2-4, the V gene TRBV7-9, with TRBD2 as a possible D gene (5 bases). V shed 5 bases and J shed 8 bases, with 22 bases lying between them. This CDR3 region has 16 residues. Germline-derived CDR1 and CDR2 are SEHNR and FQNEAQ (reference sequence). The CDR3 is CASSNPEELNAYIQYF. The CDR3 DNA follows: TGTGCCAGCAGCAACCCGGAGGAACTTAATGCGTACATTCAGTACTTC.

This chain connects TRBV5-1 to TRBJ1-1, with 9 bases fitting TRBD1. The CDR3 totals 15 residues. CDR1 is SGHRS, CDR2 YFSETQ, per germline. V was clipped by 3 bases and J by 2 bases; unmatched bases: 5. CDR3 amino acids: CASSYPGQGNTEAFF. The CDR3 nucleotides read TGCGCCAGCAGCTACCCGGGACAGGGAAACACTGAAGCTTTCTTT.

The genes are TRBV10-3 and TRBJ2-7; 10 bases are a match to TRBD2. This CDR3 has 18 residues. V shed 3 bases, J shed 5 bases, and the junction held 16 bases outside the gene matches. CDR1 ENHRY and CDR2 SYGVKD come from the germline V gene. CDR3: CAISDVSSGRTLLDEQYF. In nucleotides, the CDR3 is TGTGCCATCAGTGATGTGTCTAGCGGGAGAACCCTCCTTGACGAGCAGTACTTC.

The chain employs TRBV6-1 and TRBJ2-3, with 11 bases lining up with TRBD1. With V trimmed by 4 bases and J by 0 bases, 9 bases remained unmatched. Germline-derived CDR1 and CDR2 are MNHNS and SASEGT. This CDR3 comprises 18 residues. In nucleotides, the CDR3 is TGTGCCAGCAGTGCGGACAGGGGGCGGACAACTAGCACAGATACGCAGTATTTT. Translating it yields CASSADRGRTTSTDTQYF.

This clone showed up just a few times. The rearrangement links TRBV6-1 to TRBJ1-2; weak D call: TRBD1 (5 bases). Trimming removed 1 base at V and 4 bases at J, with 22 bases between. Germline V gives CDR1 MNHNS, CDR2 SASEGT. The CDR3 loop spans 18 amino acids. CDR3 DNA sequence: TGTGCCAGCAGTGAAGTTCTCGTTAACCCGACGGGACTCTATGGCTACACCTTC. Translation: CASSEVLVNPTGLYGYTF.

The rearrangement uses TRBV2 and TRBJ2-1; TRBD2 aligns across 14 bases. Germline V gene lookup returns CDR1 SNHLY and CDR2 FYNNEI. The V segment lost 7 bases and the J segment 7 bases; nucleotides outside the gene matches: 12. CDR3 size: 17 residues. The CDR3 is CASMVGLAGGGGNEQFF. CDR3 sequence (DNA): TGTGCCAGCATGGTAGGACTAGCGGGAGGAGGGGGAAATGAGCAGTTCTTC.

The CDR3 region is CASSQQKLQSADTQYF. CDR3 sequence (DNA): TGTGCCAGCAGCCAGCAGAAATTACAGTCAGCAGATACGCAGTATTTT. This chain connects TRBV14 to TRBJ2-3; no reliable D call. Per germline, CDR1 SGHDN and CDR2 FVKESK. Trimming removed 3 bases at V and 4 bases at J, with 17 bases between. The CDR3 covers 16 residues.

This clone was detected only a few times. This chain connects TRBV6-1 to TRBJ1-1; 8 nucleotides line up with TRBD1. Germline CDR1 is MNHNS and CDR2 is SASEGT. The junction had 8 bases not matched to a gene; V was cut back by 8 bases and J by 6 bases. CDR3 size: 13 residues. The CDR3 DNA sequence: TGTGCCAGCGACAGGGGTTCCTCACCTGAAGCTTTCTTT. It is translated as CASDRGSSPEAFF.

The genes are TRBV6-5 and TRBJ2-5; possible D gene TRBD1, 6 bases. Gene TRBJ2-7 matches the end of the DNA better, so the J call may be wrong. Germline CDR1 and CDR2: MNHEY and SVGAGI. The CDR3 spans 16 residues. CDR3 sequence reads: CASSYSIGQGLYEQYF. CDR3 sequence (DNA): TGTGCCAGCAGTTACTCGATAGGGCAGGGGCTTTACGAGCAGTACTTC.

This clone was seen more than once but under ten times. The junction departs from germline at one end; a sequencing error may be responsible. The chain employs TRBV7-7 and TRBJ2-2; D is perhaps TRBD2 (5 bases). In germline, CDR1 is SSHAT, CDR2 FNYEAQ (reference sequence). The CDR3 is made up of 15 amino acids. The CDR3 reads CASSPSGGNTGELFF. The CDR3 DNA follows: TGTGCTAGCAGCCCCAGCGGTGGGAACACCGGGGAGCTGTTTTTT.

The genes are TRBV29-1 and TRBJ2-1; 9 bases agree with TRBD2. Germline CDR1 and CDR2: SQVTM and ANQGSEA. The CDR3 extends over 14 amino acids. Trimming at V came to 3 bases and at J to 7 bases, leaving 7 bases not matched to a gene. The CDR3, as DNA: TGCAGCGTTGATGTTCTAGCGGGGATAAATGAGCAGTTCTTC. The encoded protein is CSVDVLAGINEQFF.

This sequence joins TRBV7-2 and TRBJ2-7; the D gene is possibly TRBD1 (6 bases). The CDR3 has 14 residues. Looked up from germline, CDR1 is SGHTA and CDR2 is FQGNSA. Trimming left V 2 bases short and J 1 base short, with 9 bases between. The CDR3 DNA reads as TGTGCCAGCAGCTTATATGGACAGTCCTACGAGCAGTACTTC. The encoded protein is CASSLYGQSYEQYF. The full variable domain, in which reference TRBV7-2 and TRBJ2-7 provide the parts outside the CDR3, is GAGVSQSPSNKVTEKGKDVELRCDPISGHTALYWYRQSLGQGLEFLIYFQGNSAPDKSGLPSDRFSAERTGGSVSTLTIQRTQQEDSAVYLCASSLYGQSYEQYFGPGTRLTVT.